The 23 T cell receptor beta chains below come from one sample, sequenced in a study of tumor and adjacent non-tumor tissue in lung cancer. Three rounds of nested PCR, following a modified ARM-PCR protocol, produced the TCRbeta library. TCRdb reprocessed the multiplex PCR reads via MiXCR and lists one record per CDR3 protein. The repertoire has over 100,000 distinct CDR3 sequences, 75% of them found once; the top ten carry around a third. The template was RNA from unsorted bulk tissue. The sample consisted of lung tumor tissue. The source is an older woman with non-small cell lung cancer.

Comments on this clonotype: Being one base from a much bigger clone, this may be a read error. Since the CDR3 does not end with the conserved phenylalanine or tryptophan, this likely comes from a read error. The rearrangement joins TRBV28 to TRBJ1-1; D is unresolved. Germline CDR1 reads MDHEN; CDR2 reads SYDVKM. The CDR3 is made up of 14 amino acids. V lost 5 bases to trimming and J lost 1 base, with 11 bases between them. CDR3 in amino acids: CASSLPSRNTEAFS. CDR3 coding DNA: TGTGCCAGCAGTCTCCCCTCCCGGAACACTGAAGCTTTCTCT.

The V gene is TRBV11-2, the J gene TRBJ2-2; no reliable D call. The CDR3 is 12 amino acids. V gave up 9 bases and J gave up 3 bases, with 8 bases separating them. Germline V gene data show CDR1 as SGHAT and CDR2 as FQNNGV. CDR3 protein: CARTADTGELFF. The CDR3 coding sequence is TGTGCCAGGACCGCGGACACCGGGGAGCTGTTTTTT.

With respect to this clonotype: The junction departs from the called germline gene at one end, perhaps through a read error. The CDR3 is CASSHDGTSNYGYTF. The CDR3 DNA is TGTGCCAGCAGCCATGACGGGACCTCTAACTATGGCTACACTTTT. This sequence joins TRBV4-2 and TRBJ1-2, with D possibly matching TRBD1 (5 bases). This CDR3 has 15 amino acids. Germline V gene sequence: CDR1 LGHNA, CDR2 YNFKEQ.

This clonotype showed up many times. In DNA, the CDR3 is TGTGCCAGCAGTTTCCAGGGCAACACTGAAGCTTTCTTT. As protein: CASSFQGNTEAFF. The chain is built from TRBV12-3 or TRBV12-4 and TRBJ1-1; TRBD1 might be the D (5 bases). The length of the CDR3 is 13 residues. Trimming took off 3 bases at V and 2 bases at J, with 7 bases between the two ends.

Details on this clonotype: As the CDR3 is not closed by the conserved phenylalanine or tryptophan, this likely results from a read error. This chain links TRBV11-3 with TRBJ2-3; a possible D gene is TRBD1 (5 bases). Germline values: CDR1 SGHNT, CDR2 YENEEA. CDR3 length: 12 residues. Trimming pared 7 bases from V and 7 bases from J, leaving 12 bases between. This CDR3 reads CASNFWTYTQYL. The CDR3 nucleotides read TGTGCCAGCAACTTCTGGACATATACGCAGTATTTA.

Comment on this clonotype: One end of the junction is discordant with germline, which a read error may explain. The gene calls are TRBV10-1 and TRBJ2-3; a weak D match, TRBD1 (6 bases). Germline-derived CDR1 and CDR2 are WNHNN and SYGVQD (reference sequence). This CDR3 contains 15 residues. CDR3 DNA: TGCGCCAGCAGTGACGCACAGGGCCCCACAGATACGCGGTATTTT. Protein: CASSDAQGPTDTRYF.

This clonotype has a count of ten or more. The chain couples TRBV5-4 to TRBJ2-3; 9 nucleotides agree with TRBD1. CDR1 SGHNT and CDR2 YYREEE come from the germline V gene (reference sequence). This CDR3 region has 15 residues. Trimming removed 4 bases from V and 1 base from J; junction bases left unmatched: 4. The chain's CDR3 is CASSQRTGGTDTQYF. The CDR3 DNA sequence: TGTGCCAGCAGCCAGCGGACAGGGGGCACAGATACGCAGTATTTT.

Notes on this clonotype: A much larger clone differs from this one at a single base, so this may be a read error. The CDR3 loop is CSAREGHNQPQHF. CDR3 DNA: TGCAGTGCTAGGGAAGGTCACAATCAGCCCCAGCATTTT. The chain carries TRBV20-1 and TRBJ1-5; D is uncertain. The CDR3 is made up of 13 amino acids. With 3 bases removed from V and 3 bases from J, the gap between germline ends came to 9 bases. The germline CDR1 and CDR2 sequences are DFQATT and SNEGSKA (reference sequence).

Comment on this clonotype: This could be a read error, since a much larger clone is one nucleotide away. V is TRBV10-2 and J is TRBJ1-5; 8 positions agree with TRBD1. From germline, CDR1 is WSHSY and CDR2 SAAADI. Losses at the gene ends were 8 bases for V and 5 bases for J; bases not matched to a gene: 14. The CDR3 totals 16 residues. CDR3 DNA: TGCGCCAGCGGAGGGTGGACAGGGCGAGGGGATCAGCCCCAGCATTTT. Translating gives CASGGWTGRGDQPQHF.

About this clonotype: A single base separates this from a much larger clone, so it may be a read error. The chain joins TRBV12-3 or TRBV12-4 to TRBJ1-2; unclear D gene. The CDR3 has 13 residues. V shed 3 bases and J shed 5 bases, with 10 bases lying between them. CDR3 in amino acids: CASSFWREYGYTF. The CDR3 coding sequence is TGTGCCAGCAGTTTTTGGAGGGAGTATGGCTACACCTTC.

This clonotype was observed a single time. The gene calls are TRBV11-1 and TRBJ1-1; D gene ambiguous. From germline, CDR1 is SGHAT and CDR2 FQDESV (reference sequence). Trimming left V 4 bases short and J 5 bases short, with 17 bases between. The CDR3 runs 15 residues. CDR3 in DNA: TGTGCCAGCAGCTCCGATACGGGCCGTGTAACTGAAGCTTTCTTT. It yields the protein CASSSDTGRVTEAFF.

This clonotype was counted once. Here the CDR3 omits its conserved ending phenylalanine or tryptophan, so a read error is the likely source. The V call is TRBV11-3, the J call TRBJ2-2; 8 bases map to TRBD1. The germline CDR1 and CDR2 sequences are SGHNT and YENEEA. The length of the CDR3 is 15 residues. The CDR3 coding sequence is TGTGCCAGCAGCCCCGGGACAGGTGTCACCGGTGAGCTGTTTTCT. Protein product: CASSPGTGVTGELFS.

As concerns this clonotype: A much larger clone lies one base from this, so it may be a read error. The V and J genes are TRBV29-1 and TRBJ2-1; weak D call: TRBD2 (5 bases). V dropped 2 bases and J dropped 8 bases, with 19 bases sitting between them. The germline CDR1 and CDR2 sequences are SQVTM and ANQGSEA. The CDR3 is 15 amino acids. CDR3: CSVELGFGPEDEQFF. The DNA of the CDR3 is TGCAGCGTTGAATTAGGGTTCGGACCGGAGGATGAGCAGTTCTTC.

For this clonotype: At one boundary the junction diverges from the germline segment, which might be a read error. The CDR3 nucleotides read TGCTCCAGCAGCCTAAGCATAAGGGGGGATATAGATACGCAGTATTTT. The encoded protein is CSSSLSIRGDIDTQYF. This chain uses TRBV4-3 with TRBJ2-3; the D gene could be TRBD1 or TRBD2 (6 bases each). The germline V gene encodes CDR1 LGHNA and CDR2 YSLEER. This CDR3 spans 16 amino acids.

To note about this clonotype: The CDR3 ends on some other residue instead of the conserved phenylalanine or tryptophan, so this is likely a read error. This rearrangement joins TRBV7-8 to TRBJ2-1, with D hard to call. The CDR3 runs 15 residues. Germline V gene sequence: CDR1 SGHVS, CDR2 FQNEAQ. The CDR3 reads CAISEGQSSYNEQFS. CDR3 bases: TGTGCCATCAGCGAAGGCCAGAGCTCCTATAATGAGCAGTTCTCC.

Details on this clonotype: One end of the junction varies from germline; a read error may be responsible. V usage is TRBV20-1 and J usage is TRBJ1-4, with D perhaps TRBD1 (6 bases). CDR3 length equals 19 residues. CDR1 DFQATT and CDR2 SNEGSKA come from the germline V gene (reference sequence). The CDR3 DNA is TGCAGTGTCAGATTTGGGGAGCCCGGGGGGGGCGCAACTAATGAAATACTGTTTTTT. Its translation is CSVRFGEPGGGATNEILFF.

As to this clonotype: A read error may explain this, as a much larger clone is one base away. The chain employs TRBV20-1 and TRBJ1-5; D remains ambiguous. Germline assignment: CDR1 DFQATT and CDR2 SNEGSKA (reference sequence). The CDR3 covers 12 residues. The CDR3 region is CGAGRRNQPQHF. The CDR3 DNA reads TGCGGCGCTGGACGGCGCAATCAGCCCCAGCATTTT.

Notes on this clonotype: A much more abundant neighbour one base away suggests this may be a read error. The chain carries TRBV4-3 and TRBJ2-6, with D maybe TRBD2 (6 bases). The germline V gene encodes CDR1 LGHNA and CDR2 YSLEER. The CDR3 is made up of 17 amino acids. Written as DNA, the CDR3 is TGCGCCATCAGCCAAGATCGGGCGGGAACCGGGGCCAACGTCCTGACTTTC. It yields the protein CAISQDRAGTGANVLTF.

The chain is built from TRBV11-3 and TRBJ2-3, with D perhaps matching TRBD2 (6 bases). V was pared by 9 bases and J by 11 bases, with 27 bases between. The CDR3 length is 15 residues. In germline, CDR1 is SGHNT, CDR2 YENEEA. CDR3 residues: CASSPGGQGGHMQYF. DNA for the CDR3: TGTGCCAGTAGCCCCGGCGGGCAGGGAGGTCATATGCAGTATTTT.

The CDR3 is CSARDYRGASPEQYF. The CDR3 nucleotides read TGCAGTGCTAGGGACTACAGGGGGGCCTCGCCCGAGCAGTACTTC. The chain employs TRBV20-1 and TRBJ2-7; TRBD1 matches at 8 bases. J lost 6 bases, V lost 3 bases, and 13 bases had no gene match. Germline V gene lookup returns CDR1 DFQATT and CDR2 SNEGSKA (reference sequence). The CDR3 length is 15 residues.

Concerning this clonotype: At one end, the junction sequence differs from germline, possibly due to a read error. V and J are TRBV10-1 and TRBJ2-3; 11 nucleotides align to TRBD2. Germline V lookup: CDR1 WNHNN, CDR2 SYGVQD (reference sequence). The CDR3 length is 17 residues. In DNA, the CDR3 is TGCGCCAACAGTGACTCCGCTAGCGGGGGGAGCGGGGGTACGCAGTATTTT. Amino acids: CANSDSASGGSGGTQYF.

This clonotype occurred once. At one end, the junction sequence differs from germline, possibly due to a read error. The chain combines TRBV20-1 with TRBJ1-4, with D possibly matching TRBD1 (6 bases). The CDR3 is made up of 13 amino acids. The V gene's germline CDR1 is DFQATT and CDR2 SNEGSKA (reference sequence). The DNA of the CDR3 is TGCAGTGCTGGGGAGGACAGATACGAAAAACAGTTTTTT. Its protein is CSAGEDRYEKQFF.

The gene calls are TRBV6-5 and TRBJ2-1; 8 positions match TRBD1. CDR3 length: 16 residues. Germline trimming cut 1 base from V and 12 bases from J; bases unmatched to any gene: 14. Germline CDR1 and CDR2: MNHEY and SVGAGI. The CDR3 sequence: CASSYYGGQGADGQFF. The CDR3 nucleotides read TGTGCCAGCAGTTACTATGGGGGGCAGGGGGCAGACGGGCAGTTCTTC.